One and the same sample provided the 28 T cell receptor beta chains below, sequenced in a study of monozygotic twins with inflammatory bowel disease. TCRdb re-called the 5' RACE reads and shows each CDR3 protein once, DNA omitted. Here the sample table reports about 450,000 distinct CDR3 sequences. The material sequenced was blood. The receptors were sampled from a human donor with ulcerative colitis or Crohn's disease, or a healthy co-twin of an affected twin (not recorded which).

The chain uses TRBV27 and TRBJ2-1; TCRdb indicates TRBD2, and absent DNA this call remains unverified. Germline loops: CDR1 MNHEY, CDR2 SMNVEV (reference sequence). There are 18 residues in the CDR3. This chain's CDR3 is CASSLRAILAEAYNEQFF.

The gene calls are TRBV12-3 or TRBV12-4 and TRBJ1-4; TCRdb proposes TRBD1, but this gene call is untestable without DNA. The CDR3 covers 16 residues. CDR3 in amino acids: CASSYQGGRTNEKLFF.

This chain connects TRBV15 to TRBJ2-5; the TCRdb D gene call, TRBD1, has no DNA to confirm it. Per the germline V gene, CDR1 is LNHNV and CDR2 is YYDKDF (reference sequence). The CDR3 has 16 residues. CDR3 loop: CATSETGGAFGETQYF. Combining the CDR3 with reference TRBV15 and TRBJ2-5 gives the whole variable domain DAMVIQNPRYQVTQFGKPVTLSCSQTLNHNVMYWYQQKSSQAPKLLFHYYDKDFNNEADTPDNFQSRRPNTSFCFLDIRSPGLGDTAMYLCATSETGGAFGETQYFGPGTRLLVL.

V is TRBV7-8 and J is TRBJ1-1; TCRdb's D call of TRBD1 is untestable without DNA. In germline, CDR1 is SGHVS, CDR2 FQNEAQ. The length of the CDR3 is 16 residues. CDR3 amino acids: CASSLAGGRGYTEAFF.

The chain has TRBV25-1 and TRBJ1-1; TCRdb's D gene call, TRBD1, goes unchecked for lack of DNA. CDR1 and CDR2 (germline): MGHDK, SYGVNS. This CDR3 region has 11 residues. The CDR3 region is CASRGGPRAFF.

This sequence joins TRBV27 and TRBJ2-7; lacking DNA, the TRBD2 call made by TCRdb goes unchecked. The CDR3 is 20 residues long. The germline V gene encodes CDR1 MNHEY and CDR2 SMNVEV (reference sequence). The chain's CDR3 is CASSPTTGLAGVPSAYEQYF.

The chain combines TRBV5-1 with TRBJ1-6. Germline CDR1 is SGHRS and CDR2 is YFSETQ. The CDR3 is 13 residues long. The CDR3 region is CASSLAQDSPLHF.

The chain joins TRBV6-1 to TRBJ2-1; the TRBD2 assignment by TCRdb is unverifiable without DNA. The CDR3 is made up of 16 amino acids. Germline values: CDR1 MNHNS, CDR2 SASEGT. CDR3 residues: CASSGGPGGRALEQFF.

The V call is TRBV5-1, the J call TRBJ2-3; TCRdb indicates TRBD2, and absent DNA this call remains unverified. This CDR3 contains 17 residues. Germline V lookup: CDR1 SGHRS, CDR2 YFSETQ. CDR3 sequence: CASSLVMRGSEADTQYF.

The CDR3: CSAGTGKRLAEQFF. The chain uses TRBV20-1 and TRBJ2-1; the TCRdb call, TRBD1, lacks DNA for checking. The V gene's germline CDR1 is DFQATT and CDR2 SNEGSKA (reference sequence). The CDR3 covers 14 residues.

The chain links TRBV7-2 to TRBJ2-5; as DNA is missing, the TRBD2 call by TCRdb cannot be tested. The CDR3 extends over 16 amino acids. Germline CDR1 and CDR2: SGHTA and FQGNSA. The CDR3 here is CASSLTGLAGKETQYF.

V gene TRBV27 combines with J gene TRBJ2-3; checking the TCRdb D call of TRBD2 is not possible without DNA. The V gene's germline CDR1 is MNHEY and CDR2 SMNVEV (reference sequence). This CDR3 contains 15 residues. The CDR3 sequence: CASRLAGILTDTQYF.

The rearrangement links TRBV2 to TRBJ1-2. The germline V gene has CDR1 SNHLY and CDR2 FYNNEI. This CDR3 contains 14 residues. This chain's CDR3 is CASSAGGLSGGYTF.

This chain connects TRBV7-7 to TRBJ2-2; TCRdb's D call of TRBD1 is untestable without DNA. This CDR3 region has 16 residues. Germline CDR1 SSHAT, CDR2 FNYEAQ (reference sequence). CDR3 residues: CASSWGQPGNTGELFF.

The V and J genes are TRBV28 and TRBJ2-3; lacking DNA, the TRBD2 call made by TCRdb goes unchecked. This CDR3 region has 16 residues. Germline-derived CDR1 and CDR2 are MDHEN and SYDVKM. The CDR3 here is CASSLGGTLSTDTQYF.

The rearrangement uses TRBV4-2 and TRBJ2-5; the D call of TRBD2 rests on TCRdb alone, since no DNA is present to check it. The CDR3 length is 19 residues. Germline V gene data show CDR1 as LGHNA and CDR2 as YNFKEQ. The chain's CDR3 is CASSQAAGLAGGLQETQYF.

The rearrangement links TRBV20-1 to TRBJ1-1. The CDR3 runs 13 residues. Germline CDR1 reads DFQATT; CDR2 reads SNEGSKA (reference sequence). The CDR3 region is CSALRDFGTEAFF.

V gene TRBV7-8 combines with J gene TRBJ2-5; the D call of TRBD1 rests on TCRdb alone, since no DNA is present to check it. Looked up from germline, CDR1 is SGHVS and CDR2 is FQNEAQ. The CDR3 sequence is 15 residues long. This chain's CDR3 is CASSRGRTTQETQYF.

The chain combines TRBV7-6 with TRBJ1-5. Germline V lookup: CDR1 SGHVS, CDR2 FNYEAQ. The CDR3 is made up of 14 amino acids. The CDR3 loop reads CASSLRVRGQPQHF.

V is TRBV5-1 and J is TRBJ2-6; TCRdb lists TRBD1, though no DNA is available to test this call. CDR1 and CDR2 from the germline V gene are SGHRS and YFSETQ. The CDR3 has 18 residues. The CDR3 sequence: CASSFVGTPRSGANVLTF.

J is TRBJ2-1 and V is TRBV7-3; as DNA is missing, the TRBD1 call by TCRdb cannot be tested. This CDR3 has 17 amino acids. Germline V gene sequence: CDR1 SGHTA, CDR2 FQGTGA. CDR3 region: CASSLMIGQGARNEQFF.

The V and J genes are TRBV12-3 or TRBV12-4 and TRBJ1-1. This CDR3 is 13 amino acids long. The CDR3 sequence: CASRAEMNTEAFF.

V is TRBV27 and J is TRBJ2-1; TCRdb returns TRBD1, unconfirmable since there is no DNA. In germline, CDR1 is MNHEY, CDR2 SMNVEV (reference sequence). The CDR3 length is 15 residues. This chain's CDR3 is CASSLAGQGNNEQFF.

V usage is TRBV5-5 and J usage is TRBJ1-1. Per germline, CDR1 SGHKS and CDR2 YYEKEE (reference sequence). This CDR3 contains 14 residues. CDR3 sequence reads: CASSEGLWATEAFF.

The genes are TRBV6-1 and TRBJ2-3; TCRdb proposes TRBD2, but this gene call is untestable without DNA. The germline V gene has CDR1 MNHNS and CDR2 SASEGT. This CDR3 spans 15 amino acids. Here the CDR3 reads CASSTAGGGTDMQYF.

The V call is TRBV4-2, the J call TRBJ2-5; TCRdb's D call of TRBD2 is untestable without DNA. Germline CDR1 is LGHNA and CDR2 is YNFKEQ. The CDR3 sequence is 14 residues long. Here the CDR3 reads CASSQEVSGETQYF.

This chain uses TRBV4-2 with TRBJ1-2. This CDR3 region has 13 residues. The germline CDR1 and CDR2 sequences are LGHNA and YNFKEQ. The CDR3 sequence: CASSSGRFYGYTF.

The V gene is TRBV7-2, the J gene TRBJ2-1; TCRdb's D call, TRBD1, is unchecked because there is no DNA. Germline lookup yields CDR1 SGHTA and CDR2 FQGNSA. This CDR3 has 16 amino acids. CDR3: CASSFTGTETYNEQFF.